This is a list of T cell receptor beta chains from one sample in a study of OX40 agonist ivuxolimab in advanced cancers. Data came from immunoSEQ multiplex PCR; TCRdb stores just in-frame clones and leaves some out. There are roughly 70,000 clones in the sample; around 85% occur only once, and approximately 4% lies in the top ten. Sequencing was performed on CD4+ or CD8+ T cells sorted from blood, taken in a trial of the OX40 agonist ivuxolimab. These receptors all come from an adult with an advanced solid tumor such as melanoma, head and neck, liver or kidney cancer. CDR3s include the opening cysteine and the closing phenylalanine or tryptophan. The D gene is left open where the match is weak. Size tells how often a clone was seen (once, few, many) or the class of an expanded clone, and some rows leave it out.

d_gene	j_gene	abundance	v_gene	len	CDR3aa	CDR3nt
NA	TRBJ2-1	once	TRBV20-1	10	CSASRAQQFF	TGCAGTGCTAGTCGGGCGCAGCAGTTCTTC
NA	TRBJ1-3	NA	TRBV30	14	CACQRQDFGNTIYF	TGTGCCTGCCAGAGACAGGATTTTGGAAACACCATATATTTT
NA	TRBJ2-1	NA	TRBV6-5	14	CASRAPRGYNEQFF	TGTGCCAGCAGAGCCCCACGGGGCTACAATGAGCAGTTCTTC
NA	TRBJ2-7	NA	TRBV21-1	15	CASSFRDRVTYEQYF	TGTGCCAGCAGCTTCCGGGACAGGGTAACCTACGAGCAGTACTTC
NA	TRBJ1-3	NA	TRBV19	13	CASSRSPGNTIYF	TGTGCCAGTAGTAGGAGTCCTGGAAACACCATATATTTT
NA	TRBJ2-3	few	TRBV11-1	13	CASTPGATDTQYF	TGTGCCAGCACCCCCGGGGCCACAGATACGCAGTATTTT
TRBD1	TRBJ1-1	NA	TRBV5-5	16	CASSLNSPGGDTEAFF	TGTGCCAGCAGCTTGAATTCTCCAGGGGGAGATACTGAAGCTTTCTTT
NA	TRBJ2-1	NA	TRBV28	13	CASSLSGRDLQFF	TGTGCCAGCAGTTTGTCTGGGCGGGATTTGCAGTTCTTC
NA	TRBJ1-4	NA	TRBV12-1	16	CASSFGATGGEEKLFF	TGTGCCAGCAGCTTTGGGGCTACCGGGGGCGAAGAAAAACTGTTTTTT
TRBD1	TRBJ2-4	once	TRBV29-1	17	CSVAGTGGSVGKNIQYF	TGCAGCGTTGCCGGGACAGGGGGATCTGTCGGCAAAAACATTCAGTACTTC
TRBD2	TRBJ2-5	NA	TRBV4-2	16	CASSQEVAGGSETQYF	TGTGCCAGCAGCCAAGAAGTAGCGGGAGGGTCGGAGACCCAGTACTTC
NA	TRBJ1-3	NA	TRBV11-2	15	CASSSRSGNGNTIYF	TGTGCCAGCAGCTCGAGATCCGGGAACGGAAACACCATATATTTT